This T cell receptor beta chain derives from a study of T cell responses to AZD1222 COVID-19 vaccine. Points from the study as a whole: Only six AZD1222 recipients tested seropositive at baseline. Epitopes outside B.1.351 and B.1.1.7 mutated regions reportedly drew nearly half of spike TCRs. Sampled repertoires all dated from after the peak T cell response. Donors, mostly white British, included more females; clonal diversity was possibly underestimated.

The V gene's germline CDR1 is MDHEN and CDR2 SYDVKM. The CDR3 covers 16 residues. Trimming pared 0 bases from V and 0 bases from J, leaving 9 bases between. Clones were read by immunoSEQ multiplex PCR, and TCRdb kept only the in-frame ones, dropping some. The table lists approximately 170,000 clones, 94% of them singletons. About this clone: Its target is not known.

The chain carries TRBV28 and TRBJ1-3; D is ambiguous. This TCR was sampled from an adult who received the AZD1222 COVID-19 vaccine. The sequencing here drew on peripheral blood, taken 28 days after the second AZD1222 dose. The CDR3, as DNA: TGTGCCAGCAGTTTATGGACAACCAGCTCTGGAAACACCATATATTTT. It is translated as CASSLWTTSSGNTIYF.